These T cell receptor beta chains were read from a single sample in a study of human T cells and chemical hapten exposure. Each CDR3 protein is one row after TCRdb ran MiXCR on the RACE reads. The sample consists of tens of thousands of distinct CDR3 sequences, about 11% of them appearing once. Sample: whole blood, taken in connection with sensitization to the hapten diphenylcyclopropenone (DPC). The receptors were gathered from a man aged 40-49 years with alopecia areata. Some clones in this sample may be carry-over from other donors' samples. The CDR3 runs from the conserved cysteine through the conserved F or W. Each record gives: clone size, D gene, J gene, V gene, CDR3 protein, CDR3 DNA. The D gene is left open where the match is weak. Expanded clones get a size class; other rows say once, few or many, or leave the size out.

clone_size: .; d_call: TRBD2; j_call: TRBJ2-5; v_call: TRBV10-3; cdr3_aa: CAISEGLAVLQETQYF; cdr3_nt: TGTGCCATCAGTGAGGGCCTAGCGGTCCTCCAAGAGACCCAGTACTTC
clone_size: few; d_call: .; j_call: TRBJ1-4; v_call: TRBV29-1; cdr3_aa: CSGEGANEKLFF; cdr3_nt: TGCAGCGGTGAAGGGGCTAATGAAAAACTGTTTTTT
clone_size: many; d_call: TRBD2; j_call: TRBJ2-1; v_call: TRBV7-2; cdr3_aa: CASSFLSSGRASEQFF; cdr3_nt: TGTGCCAGCAGCTTCCTATCTAGCGGGAGGGCTTCTGAGCAGTTCTTC
clone_size: many; d_call: TRBD1; j_call: TRBJ2-3; v_call: TRBV24-1; cdr3_aa: CATSDRPIQGAPTDTQYF; cdr3_nt: TGTGCCACCAGTGACCGCCCAATACAGGGGGCCCCCACAGATACGCAGTATTTT
clone_size: .; d_call: .; j_call: TRBJ1-2; v_call: TRBV12-3/TRBV12-4; cdr3_aa: CASTLTAGAQRSGGYTF; cdr3_nt: TGTGCCAGCACTTTGACGGCGGGGGCCCAACGATCGGGTGGCTACACCTTC
clone_size: .; d_call: .; j_call: TRBJ2-1; v_call: TRBV2; cdr3_aa: CASSAYWTAYNEQFF; cdr3_nt: TGTGCCAGCAGCGCTTACTGGACGGCGTACAATGAGCAGTTCTTC
clone_size: few; d_call: TRBD1; j_call: TRBJ1-3; v_call: TRBV14; cdr3_aa: CASSPRTGGSGNTIYF; cdr3_nt: TGTGCCAGCAGCCCGCGAACAGGGGGCTCTGGAAACACCATATATTTT
clone_size: .; d_call: .; j_call: TRBJ2-6; v_call: TRBV25-1; cdr3_aa: CASTTGSPSGANVLTF; cdr3_nt: TGTGCCAGCACTACAGGGAGTCCCTCTGGGGCCAACGTCCTGACTTTC
clone_size: many; d_call: TRBD2; j_call: TRBJ2-1; v_call: TRBV5-1; cdr3_aa: CASSSGTSGSYNEQFF; cdr3_nt: TGCGCCAGCAGCTCCGGGACTAGCGGGAGTTACAATGAGCAGTTCTTC
clone_size: .; d_call: .; j_call: TRBJ1-4; v_call: TRBV30; cdr3_aa: CAWSGTVNEKLFF; cdr3_nt: TGTGCCTGGAGCGGGACGGTAAATGAAAAACTGTTTTTT
clone_size: few; d_call: TRBD2; j_call: TRBJ2-6; v_call: TRBV5-4; cdr3_aa: CASSFGLAGPGGANVLTF; cdr3_nt: TGTGCCAGCAGCTTCGGACTAGCGGGCCCCGGGGGGGCCAACGTCCTGACTTTC
clone_size: few; d_call: .; j_call: TRBJ2-3; v_call: TRBV24-1; cdr3_aa: CATSGGPGRPTDTQYF; cdr3_nt: TGTGCCACCAGTGGGGGACCGGGACGGCCCACAGATACGCAGTATTTT
clone_size: .; d_call: .; j_call: TRBJ1-1; v_call: TRBV5-1; cdr3_aa: CASSLEQVEDTEAFF; cdr3_nt: TGCGCCAGCAGCTTGGAGCAGGTAGAGGACACTGAAGCTTTCTTT